This passage covers 4 T cell receptor beta chains from one sample sequenced in a study of T cells after posttransplantation cyclophosphamide. Method: immunoSEQ multiplex PCR; TCRdb's copy keeps in-frame clones and lacks some. This table holds around 2,400 clones, roughly 69% found once. Treatment was busulfan-fludarabine conditioning, a marrow graft, and cyclophosphamide on days +3 and +4. The specimen comprised PBMCs, sampled after allogeneic stem cell transplant with posttransplant cyclophosphamide. Source of these receptors: a male patient aged 55 to 70 who received an allogeneic stem cell transplant from a related donor and was CMV-positive. Part of the T cell pool may stem from the graft donor.

This clone is labeled as large (0.1 to 1%). V and J are TRBV19 and TRBJ1-3; 8 positions match TRBD1. With V trimmed by 3 bases and J by 0 bases, 1 base remained unmatched. Germline lookup yields CDR1 LNHDA and CDR2 SQIVND (reference sequence). This CDR3 has 15 amino acids. The DNA for the CDR3 is TGTGCCAGTAGTATTACAGGGGGCTCTGGAAACACCATATATTTT. This encodes CASSITGGSGNTIYF. The full variable domain, rest sourced from reference TRBV19 and TRBJ1-3, is DGGITQSPKYLFRKEGQNVTLSCEQNLNHDAMYWYRQDPGQGLRLIYYSQIVNDFQKGDIAEGYSVSREKKESFPLTVTSAQKNPTAFYLCASSITGGSGNTIYFGEGSWLTVV.

The genes are TRBV11-2 and TRBJ2-7; no reliable D call. The germline gives CDR1 SGHAT, CDR2 FQNNGV. The length of the CDR3 is 14 residues. The V end was cut by 7 bases, the J end by 2 bases, with 15 bases between. The CDR3 protein is CASTPVAEAYEQYF. DNA for the CDR3: TGTGCCAGCACCCCCGTGGCGGAAGCCTACGAGCAGTACTTC.

The DNA for the CDR3 is TGCGCCAGCACTTTACCGGGACAGGGAGAAGATACGCAGTATTTT. As protein: CASTLPGQGEDTQYF. The chain links TRBV5-1 to TRBJ2-3; TRBD1 matches 9 bases. CDR1 is SGHRS, CDR2 YFSETQ, per germline. V gave up 6 bases and J gave up 5 bases; unmatched junction bases: 10. The CDR3 is made up of 15 amino acids.

The chain employs TRBV6-5 and TRBJ1-5, with D perhaps TRBD1 (6 bases). The CDR3 extends over 16 amino acids. Germline CDR1 reads MNHEY; CDR2 reads SVGAGI. Trimming shortened V by 0 bases and J by 4 bases, and 13 bases separated the two germline ends. Here the CDR3 reads CASSYSSRDTNQPQHF. The DNA of the CDR3 is TGTGCCAGCAGTTACTCGAGTCGGGACACTAATCAGCCCCAGCATTTT.